A single sample gave rise to the 23 T cell receptor beta chains below, sequenced in a study of regulatory T cells in long-lasting Graves disease. Time point indicated: newly diagnosed GD, antithyroid drugs for less than 3 months. Making the TCR library involved RNA that had been extracted from PBMCs. Building the TCR beta libraries relied on iRepertoire HTBI primers, and CDR3 regions underwent Arm-PCR. TCRdb itself ran the multiplex PCR reads through MiXCR, one entry per CDR3 protein. The sample consists of approximately 390,000 distinct CDR3 sequences, around 15% of them appearing once. The same data also contributed to another study, on T cells in Graves' hyperthyroidism and ophthalmopathy.

The input for sequencing was peripheral blood mononuclear cells (PBMCs), taken at new diagnosis, from a patient treated with antithyroid drugs. The receptor set was obtained from a woman aged 18-30 years with Graves disease.

This sequence joins TRBV7-9 and TRBJ2-7; D may match TRBD1 or TRBD2 (5 bases each). CDR1 is SEHNR, CDR2 FQNEAQ, per germline (reference sequence). The V gene lost 5 bases and the J gene lost 7 bases, with 21 bases spanning the gap. CDR3 size: 15 residues. CDR3 sequence reads: CASSPTDPGTREQYF. In DNA form, the CDR3 reads TGTGCCAGCAGCCCAACAGACCCCGGGACGCGGGAGCAGTACTTC.

This clonotype was observed at least ten times. This rearrangement joins TRBV28 to TRBJ2-7; D uncertain. The V and J ends lost 7 bases and 0 bases respectively, with 13 bases between them. This CDR3 is built from 14 residues. CDR1 and CDR2 (germline): MDHEN, SYDVKM. The CDR3 region has the DNA TGTGCCAGCAAAGGCCCGTGGAGCTCCTACGAGCAGTACTTC. Amino acid sequence: CASKGPWSSYEQYF.

Many counts were recorded for this clonotype. V usage is TRBV20-1 and J usage is TRBJ2-1; TRBD2 matches 8 bases. The CDR3 loop spans 19 amino acids. J lost 8 bases, V lost 1 base, and 22 bases had no gene match. The germline CDR1 and CDR2 sequences are DFQATT and SNEGSKA (reference sequence). CDR3 region: CSARADSSTLAGGVDEQFF. CDR3 DNA: TGCAGTGCTAGAGCTGATTCGAGTACCCTTGCGGGAGGAGTGGATGAGCAGTTCTTC.

This clonotype has a count of ten or more. This chain uses TRBV5-1 with TRBJ2-3; 10 bases agree with TRBD1. In germline, CDR1 is SGHRS, CDR2 YFSETQ. The CDR3 covers 17 residues. After removal of 5 bases from V and 3 bases from J, the junction contained 12 bases not matched to a gene. Written as DNA, the CDR3 is TGCGCCAGCAGTTCACTCGACAGGGGGCGCGGGACAGATACGCAGTATTTT. Its protein product is CASSSLDRGRGTDTQYF.

This clonotype appeared many times. The genes are TRBV11-2 and TRBJ2-7; D remains unclear. With 6 bases removed from V and 5 bases from J, the gap between germline ends came to 14 bases. CDR3 size: 13 residues. Germline V CDR1 and CDR2: SGHAT, FQNNGV. This CDR3 is CASSILSMHEQYF. The CDR3, as DNA: TGTGCCAGCAGTATCCTCTCCATGCACGAGCAGTACTTC.

This clonotype was seen a handful of times. One end of the junction fails to match germline, which may point to a read error. V gene TRBV10-3 combines with J gene TRBJ1-1, with 7 bases lining up with TRBD1. Germline CDR1 ENHRY, CDR2 SYGVKD. This CDR3 has 16 residues. The CDR3, as DNA: TGTGCCATCACCCCGAGGGTGAGGGGGCTCGGGACTGAAGCTTCCTTT. As protein: CAITPRVRGLGTEASF.

This chain's CDR3 is CASSYSGPGPEAFF. The CDR3 bases are TGTGCCAGCAGTTATTCCGGACCGGGACCTGAAGCTTTCTTT. This chain connects TRBV6-9 to TRBJ1-1; D possibly corresponds to TRBD1 (5 bases). CDR1 MNHGY and CDR2 SVAAGI come from the germline V gene. V lost 0 bases and J 6 bases, leaving 11 bases between the germline ends. This CDR3 contains 14 residues.

This clonotype was observed once. A far larger clone is just one base off, so this is likely a read error. The chain joins TRBV7-6 to TRBJ2-3; D unclear. The germline gives CDR1 SGHVS, CDR2 FNYEAQ. This CDR3 spans 14 amino acids. The chain's CDR3 is CVSSFGGSTDTQYF. The CDR3 DNA sequence: TGTGTCAGCAGCTTTGGCGGAAGCACAGATACGCAGTATTTT. Full variable domain (rest looked up from reference TRBV7-6 and TRBJ2-3): GAGVSQSPRYKVTKRGQDVALRCDPISGHVSLYWYRQALGQGPEFLTYFNYEAQQDKSGLPNDRFSAERPEGSISTLTIQRTEQRDSAMYRCVSSFGGSTDTQYFGPGTRLTVL.

In regard to this clonotype: A read error may be the cause here, since a much bigger clone is one base away. The genes are TRBV30 and TRBJ2-7, with D tentatively TRBD1 or TRBD2 (5 bases each). Trimming pared 4 bases from V and 0 bases from J, leaving 10 bases between. Germline V gene sequence: CDR1 GTSNPN, CDR2 SVGIG (reference sequence). This CDR3 has 13 amino acids. As DNA, the CDR3 is TGTGCCTGGAACCGGGACCACTCCTACGAGCAGTACTTC. It specifies CAWNRDHSYEQYF.

The chain uses TRBV30 and TRBJ2-7, with D hard to call. Trimming pared 0 bases from V and 0 bases from J, leaving 9 bases between. Germline CDR1 is GTSNPN and CDR2 is SVGIG (reference sequence). This CDR3 has 14 residues. CDR3 protein: CAWSVGDLSYEQYF. CDR3 nucleotides: TGTGCCTGGAGTGTTGGCGACCTCTCCTACGAGCAGTACTTC. The whole variable domain, remainder taken from reference TRBV30 and TRBJ2-7, is SQTIHQWPATLVQPVGSPLSLECTVEGTSNPNLYWYRQAAGRGLQLLFYSVGIGQISSEVPQNLSASRPQDRQFILSSKKLLLSDSGFYLCAWSVGDLSYEQYFGPGTRLTVT.

This clonotype was counted a single time. V gene TRBV14 combines with J gene TRBJ2-7; D is ambiguous. This CDR3 is 12 amino acids long. V lost 2 bases and J lost 2, with 4 bases in between. In germline, CDR1 is SGHDN, CDR2 FVKESK. CDR3 sequence (DNA): TGTGCCAGCAGCCAAACCCCCTACGAGCAGTACTTC. Its protein is CASSQTPYEQYF.

This clonotype was counted only a few times. A clone one base away is much larger, so this may be a read error. This sequence joins TRBV20-1 and TRBJ2-3; 8 bases line up with TRBD2. The V gene's germline CDR1 is DFQATT and CDR2 SNEGSKA (reference sequence). The CDR3 runs 13 residues. Here the CDR3 reads CGASPGGDDTQYF. The CDR3, as DNA: TGCGGTGCAAGTCCGGGGGGGGACGATACGCAGTATTTT.

This clonotype was detected a few times. The rearrangement joins TRBV9 to TRBJ2-3, with 10 bases matching TRBD2. The germline V gene encodes CDR1 SGDLS and CDR2 YYNGEE. The V and J ends lost 4 bases and 5 bases, in that order; junction bases with no gene match: 13. The CDR3 is 17 residues long. CDR3 in DNA: TGTGCCAGCAGCCCGCGGGCCGGGACTAGCGTGGGAGATACGCAGTATTTT. Protein: CASSPRAGTSVGDTQYF.

Many counts were recorded for this clonotype. The J gene is TRBJ1-1, the V gene TRBV5-5; possibly TRBD1 for D (5 bases). Germline V CDR1 and CDR2: SGHKS, YYEKEE (reference sequence). V was clipped by 0 bases and J by 0 bases, with 21 bases between them. This CDR3 is 19 amino acids long. The CDR3 DNA reads TGTGCCAGCAGCTTGGAGCTGGAGCGGGGGTTTGGGGTGAACACTGAAGCTTTCTTT. Translation gives CASSLELERGFGVNTEAFF.

The table lists this clonotype with a few counts. This rearrangement joins TRBV14 to TRBJ1-1; no clear D gene. Germline assignment: CDR1 SGHDN and CDR2 FVKESK. CDR3 length equals 13 residues. V was trimmed by 3 bases and J by 1 base, leaving 6 bases between them. The CDR3 DNA reads TGTGCCAGCAGCCAGAAGGAGAACACTGAAGCTTTCTTT. Amino acid sequence: CASSQKENTEAFF.

This clonotype showed up many times. The CDR3 region is CASSLAGQENSPLHF. The CDR3 DNA reads as TGTGCCAGCAGCCTAGCGGGACAGGAAAATTCACCCCTCCACTTT. The rearrangement joins TRBV9 to TRBJ1-6; TRBD1 aligns across 8 bases. CDR3 length: 15 amino acids. Germline CDR1 reads SGDLS; CDR2 reads YYNGEE. V gave up 4 bases and J gave up 7 bases; unmatched junction bases: 7.

A note on this clonotype: One base away lies a much larger clone, so this may be a sequencing read error. This CDR3 reads CVSSEEDRDFDEQFF. The CDR3 DNA reads TGTGTCAGCAGTGAGGAGGACAGGGATTTCGATGAGCAGTTCTTC. This sequence joins TRBV2 and TRBJ2-1, with 8 positions matching TRBD1. In germline, CDR1 is SNHLY, CDR2 FYNNEI. The CDR3 is 15 residues long.

Worth noting for this clonotype: Being one base from a much bigger clone, this may be a read error. The rearrangement joins TRBV9 to TRBJ2-3; D is ambiguous. The germline V gene has CDR1 SGDLS and CDR2 YYNGEE. Trimming took off 3 bases at V and 4 bases at J, with 6 bases between the two ends. This CDR3 has 12 amino acids. CDR3 in DNA: TGTGCCAGCAGCGACCGTGCAGATACGCAGTATTTT. Translated, it gives CASSDRADTQYF. Looking up the rest from reference TRBV9 and TRBJ2-3 gives the full variable domain: DSGVTQTPKHLITATGQRVTLRCSPRSGDLSVYWYQQSLDQGLQFLIQYYNGEERAKGNILERFSAQQFPDLHSELNLSSLELGDSALYFCASSDRADTQYFGPGTRLTVL.

This clonotype appeared many times. The chain couples TRBV7-9 to TRBJ2-7; D gene unclear. Looked up from germline, CDR1 is SEHNR and CDR2 is FQNEAQ (reference sequence). Trimming removed 2 bases at V and 2 bases at J, with 10 bases between. The CDR3 consists of 14 residues. The CDR3 protein is CASSLSSRTYEQYF. CDR3 nucleotides: TGTGCCAGCAGCTTATCTTCCAGGACCTACGAGCAGTACTTC.

There are many counts of this clonotype. The rearrangement joins TRBV30 to TRBJ1-5, with unresolved D. The CDR3 contains 13 residues. Germline-derived CDR1 and CDR2 are GTSNPN and SVGIG (reference sequence). Trimming removed 6 bases from V and 7 bases from J, with 16 bases in between. The CDR3: CACSASTEQPQHF. Here the CDR3 DNA reads TGTGCCTGTTCGGCCTCGACGGAACAGCCCCAGCATTTT.

The chain carries TRBV27 and TRBJ2-2; the D gene is possibly TRBD2 (6 bases). The CDR3 is made up of 12 amino acids. Trimming shortened V by 8 bases and J by 4 bases, and 8 bases separated the two germline ends. Per germline, CDR1 MNHEY and CDR2 SMNVEV (reference sequence). This CDR3 reads CASWDSTGELFF. In DNA, the CDR3 is TGTGCCAGCTGGGACTCCACCGGGGAGCTGTTTTTT.

This clonotype has more than one count but fewer than ten. The chain employs TRBV28 and TRBJ1-1; D is unclear. This CDR3 has 13 amino acids. V was shortened by 7 bases and J by 3 bases, with 12 bases between the two germline ends. Germline V gene data show CDR1 as MDHEN and CDR2 as SYDVKM. CDR3 sequence: CASISPGYTEAFF. Here the CDR3 DNA reads TGTGCCAGCATCAGCCCGGGGTACACTGAAGCTTTCTTT.

This clonotype has a count of ten or more. The V call is TRBV2, the J call TRBJ2-2, with TRBD2 matching over 7 bases. The CDR3 runs to 17 residues. Germline V gene data show CDR1 as SNHLY and CDR2 as FYNNEI. The ends lost 1 base at V and 6 bases at J; junction bases unmatched: 11. The CDR3 here is CASSEGYAGVGSGELFF. Written as DNA, the CDR3 is TGTGCCAGCAGTGAAGGTTACGCGGGAGTAGGTTCCGGGGAGCTGTTTTTT.